A single sample is the source of the 25 T cell receptor beta chains below, sequenced in a study of T-cell memory formation after mild COVID-19. TCRdb re-analysed the 5' RACE reads in MiXCR, keeping a single row per CDR3 protein. The sample yields 350,000 to 450,000 distinct CDR3 sequences, 13% to 15% seen once. Sequenced input: PBMCs or a T cell subset sorted from them (not recorded which). The source of these receptors is a young man who had mild COVID-19 (a few samples of this study predate the infection). Cell type and time point are not known.

This clonotype was found a few times. The chain couples TRBV12-3 or TRBV12-4 to TRBJ1-4, with no clear D. Trimming shortened V by 7 bases and J by 6 bases, and 21 bases separated the two germline ends. This CDR3 is built from 16 residues. CDR3 in DNA: TGTGCCAGCACCCAATCCGGGCGATATCCTTATGAAAAACTGTTTTTT. Its protein product is CASTQSGRYPYEKLFF.

The genes are TRBV18 and TRBJ2-7, with TRBD2 identical over 9 bases. Germline trimming cut 4 bases from V and 3 bases from J; bases unmatched to any gene: 7. The CDR3 has 15 residues. CDR1 is KGHSH, CDR2 LQKENI, per germline. The CDR3 loop reads CASSRPTSGSYEQYF. The DNA for the CDR3 is TGTGCCAGCTCACGACCGACTAGCGGAAGCTACGAGCAGTACTTC.

The J gene is TRBJ2-5, the V gene TRBV9, with 13 bases aligning to TRBD2. CDR3 length: 15 amino acids. Germline-derived CDR1 and CDR2 are SGDLS and YYNGEE. J was trimmed by 2 bases and V by 3 bases; bases with no gene match: 1. The DNA for the CDR3 is TGTGCCAGCAGCGGGACTAGCGGGGGACAAGAGACCCAGTACTTC. This sequence encodes CASSGTSGGQETQYF.

This clonotype was observed a few times. The J gene is TRBJ1-1, the V gene TRBV7-2; perhaps TRBD1 as D (6 bases). This CDR3 is built from 16 residues. Germline V CDR1 and CDR2: SGHTA, FQGNSA. Trimming shortened V by 5 bases and J by 6 bases, and 22 bases separated the two germline ends. The CDR3 sequence is CASSRGTPLVGAEAFF. For the CDR3, the DNA is TGTGCCAGCAGCCGGGGGACACCCTTAGTGGGGGCTGAAGCTTTCTTT.

The table lists this clonotype with a few counts. The rearrangement joins TRBV18 to TRBJ1-1; no clear D. The germline V gene encodes CDR1 KGHSH and CDR2 LQKENI. This CDR3 has 11 residues. Trimming pared 3 bases from V and 11 bases from J, leaving 10 bases between. The chain's CDR3 is CASSPSGMAFF. The CDR3 DNA reads as TGTGCCAGCTCACCTTCGGGTATGGCTTTCTTT.

This clonotype has a handful of counts. J is TRBJ2-1 and V is TRBV20-1; 11 bases agree with TRBD2. The ends lost 6 bases at V and 5 bases at J; junction bases unmatched: 12. Germline V gene lookup returns CDR1 DFQATT and CDR2 SNEGSKA (reference sequence). This CDR3 has 16 residues. CDR3 residues: CSAARVLAGDDNEQFF. CDR3 coding DNA: TGCAGTGCCGCTCGAGTACTAGCGGGGGACGACAATGAGCAGTTCTTC.

This chain uses TRBV20-1 with TRBJ1-5; D is undetermined. CDR1 and CDR2 from the germline V gene are DFQATT and SNEGSKA (reference sequence). With 3 bases removed from V and 4 bases from J, the gap between germline ends came to 16 bases. The CDR3 runs to 15 residues. The CDR3 bases are TGCAGTGCTAGTGAGTGGAGTAACCCTAATCAGCCCCAGCATTTT. Translated, it gives CSASEWSNPNQPQHF.

Written as DNA, the CDR3 is TGTGCCAGCAGCTGGGCCGAAGGCGGCACAGATACGCAGTATTTT. It encodes CASSWAEGGTDTQYF. The chain couples TRBV7-3 to TRBJ2-3; D unresolved. The CDR3 sequence is 15 residues long. Trimming took 4 bases from V and 1 from J, leaving 12 bases between them. Germline lookup yields CDR1 SGHTA and CDR2 FQGTGA.

A few counts support this clonotype. The chain recombines TRBV20-1 with TRBJ2-3; D unclear. The germline V gene encodes CDR1 DFQATT and CDR2 SNEGSKA (reference sequence). V lost 1 base and J lost 2, with 4 bases in between. The CDR3 runs to 12 residues. CDR3 in amino acids: CSARGHTDTQYF. CDR3 nucleotide sequence: TGCAGTGCTAGAGGGCACACAGATACGCAGTATTTT.

V gene TRBV5-1 combines with J gene TRBJ2-2, with TRBD1 matching over 11 bases. CDR1 is SGHRS, CDR2 YFSETQ, per germline. The CDR3 is 15 amino acids. The ends lost 4 bases at V and 5 bases at J; junction bases unmatched: 4. The CDR3 loop reads CASSDGTGGTGELFF. DNA of the CDR3: TGCGCCAGCAGCGACGGGACAGGGGGGACCGGGGAGCTGTTTTTT.

There are many counts of this clonotype. The gene calls are TRBV4-1 and TRBJ2-1; TRBD2 aligns across 10 bases. V lost 1 base, J lost 7 bases, and 7 bases stayed unmatched. The length of the CDR3 is 16 residues. The V gene's germline CDR1 is MGHRA and CDR2 YSYEKL. The CDR3: CASSQVPSGGVNEQFF. DNA for the CDR3: TGCGCCAGCAGCCAAGTCCCAAGCGGGGGGGTTAATGAGCAGTTCTTC.

At least ten counts were recorded for this clonotype. This chain links TRBV10-2 with TRBJ1-1; D remains unclear. The CDR3 has 13 residues. Trimming shortened V by 3 bases and J by 4 bases, and 9 bases separated the two germline ends. Looked up from germline, CDR1 is WSHSY and CDR2 is SAAADI. In DNA, the CDR3 is TGCGCCAGCAGTGATGCAGGCCTCACTGAAGCTTTCTTT. The encoded protein is CASSDAGLTEAFF.

This clonotype has a count of ten or more. The V call is TRBV12-3 or TRBV12-4, the J call TRBJ2-2, with D possibly TRBD1 on 5 matching bases. The CDR3 runs to 13 residues. As DNA, the CDR3 is TGTGCTGAAGGGGCATCGAACACCGGGGAGCTGTTTTTT. Translating it yields CAEGASNTGELFF.

In this sample, this clonotype turned up a few times. This chain connects TRBV18 to TRBJ2-5; D possibly uses TRBD1 or TRBD2 (5 bases each). Germline CDR1 and CDR2: KGHSH and LQKENI. Trimming took off 8 bases at V and 2 bases at J, with 9 bases between the two ends. CDR3 length equals 12 residues. The CDR3 DNA reads TGTGCCAGCCTCAGGGAGCAAGAGACCCAGTACTTC. This encodes CASLREQETQYF. The full variable domain, completed using reference TRBV18 and TRBJ2-5, is NAGVMQNPRHLVRRRGQEARLRCSPMKGHSHVYWYRQLPEEGLKFMVYLQKENIIDESGMPKERFSAEFPKEGPSILRIQQVVRGDSAAYFCASLREQETQYFGPGTRLLVL.

This clonotype has a count of ten or more. This sequence joins TRBV9 and TRBJ2-5; 11 positions agree with TRBD2. The CDR3 covers 14 residues. CDR1 is SGDLS and CDR2 is YYNGEE in the germline V gene. After removal of 3 bases from V and 2 bases from J, the junction contained 0 bases not matched to a gene. The CDR3 is CASSASGGQETQYF. CDR3 nucleotide sequence: TGTGCCAGCAGCGCTAGCGGGGGGCAAGAGACCCAGTACTTC. Full variable domain (missing parts from reference TRBV9 and TRBJ2-5): DSGVTQTPKHLITATGQRVTLRCSPRSGDLSVYWYQQSLDQGLQFLIQYYNGEERAKGNILERFSAQQFPDLHSELNLSSLELGDSALYFCASSASGGQETQYFGPGTRLLVL.

J is TRBJ2-3 and V is TRBV4-1; D call uncertain. CDR1 MGHRA and CDR2 YSYEKL come from the germline V gene. CDR3 length equals 13 residues. With 3 bases removed from V and 7 bases from J, the gap between germline ends came to 11 bases. CDR3 residues: CASSHHSTYTQYF. CDR3 sequence (DNA): TGCGCCAGCAGCCACCACTCTACGTATACGCAGTATTTT.

This clonotype was seen a handful of times. This rearrangement joins TRBV5-4 to TRBJ2-7, with D possibly being TRBD2 (6 bases). This CDR3 is 13 amino acids long. The ends were cut back, 4 bases at V and 4 bases at J, with 12 bases in the middle. Germline V lookup: CDR1 SGHNT, CDR2 YYREEE (reference sequence). CDR3: CASSRGGEYEQYV. For the CDR3, the DNA is TGTGCCAGCAGCCGAGGCGGGGAATACGAGCAGTACGTC.

The J gene is TRBJ2-1, the V gene TRBV29-1; D is undetermined. Looked up from germline, CDR1 is SQVTM and CDR2 is ANQGSEA. With 7 bases removed from V and 1 base from J, the gap between germline ends came to 11 bases. The CDR3 consists of 13 residues. The DNA for the CDR3 is TGCAGCGCCGGGTTGGGGTCCTACAATGAGCAGTTCTTC. Residues: CSAGLGSYNEQFF.

This clonotype has only a few counts. The chain has TRBV20-1 and TRBJ1-1, with 7 bases matching TRBD1. CDR1 and CDR2 (germline): DFQATT, SNEGSKA (reference sequence). The CDR3 covers 16 residues. Trimming took 0 bases from V and 5 from J; bases not matched to a gene: 12. The CDR3: CSARDSETGRATEAFF. The CDR3 bases are TGCAGTGCTAGAGACTCGGAGACAGGGAGGGCAACTGAAGCTTTCTTT.

This clonotype was seen ten or more times. The V and J genes are TRBV6-1 and TRBJ2-7; TRBD1 aligns across 7 bases. V was pared by 1 base and J by 0 bases, with 0 bases of the junction left unmatched. Germline values: CDR1 MNHNS, CDR2 SASEGT. The CDR3 spans 14 residues. The DNA of the CDR3 is TGTGCCAGCAGTGAAGGGGACAGCTCCTACGAGCAGTACGTC. As protein: CASSEGDSSYEQYV.

The chain has TRBV6-5 and TRBJ1-1; D not certain. V was pared by 2 bases and J by 4 bases, with 14 bases between. The germline V gene encodes CDR1 MNHEY and CDR2 SVGAGI. The length of the CDR3 is 15 residues. Here the CDR3 reads CASSYQGLPRTEAFF. As DNA, the CDR3 is TGTGCCAGCAGTTACCAAGGACTCCCCCGCACTGAAGCTTTCTTT.

V gene TRBV6-2 or TRBV6-3 combines with J gene TRBJ2-3, with 7 bases that match TRBD2. Germline V gene lookup returns CDR1 MNHEY and CDR2 SVGEGT. The CDR3 consists of 12 residues. V lost 5 bases, J lost 8 bases, and 4 bases stayed unmatched. The CDR3 DNA follows: TGTGCCAGCAGTGCGGGGGTGGTTACGCAGTATTTT. This codes for CASSAGVVTQYF.

The sample holds a few counts of this clonotype. The rearrangement links TRBV7-8 to TRBJ2-2; no clear D gene. The V end was cut by 7 bases, the J end by 5 bases, with 11 bases between. The CDR3 is 13 residues long. The germline V gene encodes CDR1 SGHVS and CDR2 FQNEAQ. CDR3 in amino acids: CASTYGRTGELFF. CDR3 in DNA: TGTGCCAGCACATATGGGCGGACCGGGGAGCTGTTTTTT.

This clonotype was counted a few times. The V call is TRBV20-1, the J call TRBJ1-3; 8 bases agree with TRBD1. Trimming cost V 6 bases and J 2 bases; bases outside gene matches: 3. This CDR3 has 13 residues. Germline lookup yields CDR1 DFQATT and CDR2 SNEGSKA (reference sequence). Written as DNA, the CDR3 is TGCAGTGCGACGGACAGGGCTGGAAACACCATATATTTT. It translates to CSATDRAGNTIYF.

A few counts support this clonotype. J is TRBJ2-3 and V is TRBV28, with D perhaps being TRBD1 or TRBD2 (7 bases each). Trimming left V 6 bases short and J 4 bases short, with 17 bases between. The germline V gene has CDR1 MDHEN and CDR2 SYDVKM. The CDR3 is made up of 15 amino acids. The chain's CDR3 is CASSLRAGGADTQYF. Here the CDR3 DNA reads TGTGCCAGCAGCCTGCGGGCAGGGGGGGCAGATACGCAGTATTTT.